One sample yielded the 5 T cell receptor beta chains listed below, sequenced in a study of cytomegalovirus exposure and HLA in healthy donors. 60 Vbeta and 13 Jbeta primers were used in PCR. Sequencing used immunoSEQ multiplex PCR; TCRdb keeps in-frame clones, though not all of them. This table holds roughly 100,000 clones, 65% to 75% found once. The sequencing input was PBMCs. The receptors were gathered from a female donor in good health and CMV-seronegative.

The V call is TRBV6-5, the J call TRBJ1-1; 7 nucleotides agree with TRBD1. The CDR3 totals 14 residues. V lost 1 base and J lost 8; bases outside the gene matches: 7. Germline V CDR1 and CDR2: MNHEY, SVGAGI. CDR3 nucleotides: TGTGCCAGCAGTTACTTAGTAACAGGGGAAGAAGCTTTCTTT. Its protein product is CASSYLVTGEEAFF.

This rearrangement joins TRBV7-8 to TRBJ1-1; tentatively, D is TRBD1 (5 bases). The germline V gene has CDR1 SGHVS and CDR2 FQNEAQ. There are 13 residues in the CDR3. Trimming stripped 9 bases from V and 1 base from J, with 12 bases between. CDR3: CASGASGNTEAFF. CDR3 DNA sequence: TGTGCCAGTGGGGCCTCGGGGAACACTGAAGCTTTCTTT.

This clone has a handful of counts. V gene TRBV5-1 combines with J gene TRBJ2-2; 7 nucleotides line up with TRBD1. V dropped 7 bases and J dropped 0; count of bases not matched to a gene: 6. This CDR3 spans 15 amino acids. Per the germline V gene, CDR1 is SGHRS and CDR2 is YFSETQ. The CDR3 nucleotides are TGCGCCAGCGGTCTGACAGGGACGAACACCGGGGAGCTGTTTTTT. Translation: CASGLTGTNTGELFF.

V usage is TRBV4-3 and J usage is TRBJ1-2, with TRBD1 identical over 7 bases. CDR3 length: 13 residues. The ends lost 2 bases at V and 4 bases at J; junction bases unmatched: 1. The germline V gene encodes CDR1 LGHNA and CDR2 YSLEER. The CDR3 loop is CASSQNRGYGYTF. The CDR3 coding sequence is TGCGCCAGCAGCCAAAACAGGGGCTATGGCTACACCTTC.

The chain combines TRBV2 with TRBJ2-1, with D possibly TRBD2 on 6 matching bases. Germline V lookup: CDR1 SNHLY, CDR2 FYNNEI. Between the trimmed V and J ends, which lost 4 bases and 3 bases, there was a span of 10 bases. The CDR3 spans 14 residues. CDR3 coding DNA: TGTGCCAGCAGTGTTCCGGAGGGCTACAATGAGCAGTTCTTC. This gives the protein CASSVPEGYNEQFF.